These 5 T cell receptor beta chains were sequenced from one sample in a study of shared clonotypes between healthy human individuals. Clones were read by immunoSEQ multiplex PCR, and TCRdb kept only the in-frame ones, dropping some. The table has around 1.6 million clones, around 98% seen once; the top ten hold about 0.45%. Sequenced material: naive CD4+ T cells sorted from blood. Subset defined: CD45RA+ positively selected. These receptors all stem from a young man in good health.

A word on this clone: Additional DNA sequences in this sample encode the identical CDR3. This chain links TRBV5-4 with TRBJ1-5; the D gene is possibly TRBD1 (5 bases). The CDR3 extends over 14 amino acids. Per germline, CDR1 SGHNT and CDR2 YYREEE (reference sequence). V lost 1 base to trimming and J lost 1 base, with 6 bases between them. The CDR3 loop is CASSLSGSNQPQHF. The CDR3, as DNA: TGTGCCAGCAGCTTGTCAGGGAGCAATCAGCCCCAGCATTTT.

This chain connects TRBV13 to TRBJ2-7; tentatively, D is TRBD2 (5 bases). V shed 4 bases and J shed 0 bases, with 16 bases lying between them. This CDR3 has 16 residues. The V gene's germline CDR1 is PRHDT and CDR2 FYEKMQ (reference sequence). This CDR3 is CASSSPLATSSYEQYF. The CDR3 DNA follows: TGTGCCAGCAGCTCCCCGTTAGCGACAAGCTCCTACGAGCAGTACTTC.

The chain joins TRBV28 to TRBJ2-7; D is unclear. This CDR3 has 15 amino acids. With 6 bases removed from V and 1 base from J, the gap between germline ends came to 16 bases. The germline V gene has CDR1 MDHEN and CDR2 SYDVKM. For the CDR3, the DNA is TGTGCCAGCAGCGCCAGAAACGGGTGGTCCTACGAGCAGTACTTC. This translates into CASSARNGWSYEQYF.

The CDR3 DNA sequence: TGCGCCAGCAGCCAAGGCGCCCGGACTGATGTCTACGAGCAGTACTTC. Translation: CASSQGARTDVYEQYF. This chain uses TRBV4-1 with TRBJ2-7; D is perhaps TRBD2 (5 bases). The CDR3 is made up of 16 amino acids. The V end lost 1 base, the J end lost 3 bases, and 16 bases lay between the germline ends. Per germline, CDR1 MGHRA and CDR2 YSYEKL.

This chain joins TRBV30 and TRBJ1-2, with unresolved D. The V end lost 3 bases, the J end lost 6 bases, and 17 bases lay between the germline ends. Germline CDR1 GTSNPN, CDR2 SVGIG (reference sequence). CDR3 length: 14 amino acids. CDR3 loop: CAWSQASGRNGYTF. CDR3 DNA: TGTGCCTGGAGCCAGGCTTCCGGACGGAATGGCTACACCTTC.